One sample yielded the 23 T cell receptor beta chains listed below, sequenced in a study of CD8 T cells in ankylosing spondylitis. Study outcomes and limitations: Seemingly characteristic of ankylosing spondylitis blood was a TCR beta motif consisting of fewer than 10 highly homologous variants.

TCRdb recomputed calls from the 5' RACE reads with MiXCR, one row per CDR3 protein. The sample consists of over 600,000 distinct CDR3 sequences, around 20% of them appearing once. Their cognate antigens are unknown. The sequenced sample was blood, either unsorted or a sorted T cell fraction (not recorded which). The receptors were sampled from a male donor with ankylosing spondylitis.

The rearrangement uses TRBV9 and TRBJ2-5; 9 positions agree with TRBD1. V shed 0 bases, J shed 7 bases, and the junction held 10 bases outside the gene matches. This CDR3 comprises 16 residues. From germline, CDR1 is SGDLS and CDR2 YYNGEE. The CDR3 protein is CASSVGTGGAQGTQYF. For the CDR3, the DNA is TGTGCCAGCAGCGTAGGTACAGGGGGCGCCCAGGGGACCCAGTACTTC.

J is TRBJ1-6 and V is TRBV18; TRBD1 might be the D (5 bases). Trimming left V 3 bases short and J 6 bases short, with 9 bases between. Germline lookup yields CDR1 KGHSH and CDR2 LQKENI. The CDR3 loop spans 14 amino acids. In DNA form, the CDR3 reads TGTGCCAGCTCACCTGAGACAGCTAATTCACCCCTCCACTTT. It specifies CASSPETANSPLHF.

In its sample, this clonotype was seen a few times. The V call is TRBV20-1, the J call TRBJ2-3; a possible D gene is TRBD2 (7 bases). Trimming cost V 3 bases and J 0 bases, with 13 bases left between them. The CDR3 sequence is 15 residues long. CDR1 is DFQATT and CDR2 is SNEGSKA in the germline V gene (reference sequence). CDR3 loop: CSARGGGTSTDTQYF. CDR3 bases: TGCAGTGCTAGGGGCGGGGGCACCAGCACAGATACGCAGTATTTT.

V gene TRBV2 combines with J gene TRBJ1-1; 12 bases fit TRBD1. The germline CDR1 and CDR2 sequences are SNHLY and FYNNEI. The V gene end was trimmed by 5 bases and the J gene end by 8 bases; junction bases not matched to a gene: 6. The CDR3 length is 14 residues. DNA of the CDR3: TGTGCCAGCAGTAAGGAGGGACAGGGGGCCGAAGCTTTCTTT. It encodes CASSKEGQGAEAFF.

The chain recombines TRBV24-1 with TRBJ2-1; D is undetermined. Trimming took off 6 bases at V and 9 bases at J, with 11 bases between the two ends. From germline, CDR1 is KGHDR and CDR2 SFDVKD. CDR3 length equals 12 residues. CDR3 DNA sequence: TGTGCCACCAGTCAGGTGGGTTTTGAGCAGTTCTTC. It encodes CATSQVGFEQFF.

V gene TRBV12-3 or TRBV12-4 combines with J gene TRBJ2-7, with TRBD1 identical over 8 bases. The V gene end was trimmed by 5 bases and the J gene end by 0 bases; junction bases not matched to a gene: 9. The length of the CDR3 is 16 residues. The CDR3 DNA sequence: TGTGCCAGCAGTCAACCCGGGACAGGCTTCTCCTACGAGCAGTACTTC. It encodes CASSQPGTGFSYEQYF.

In its sample, this clonotype was seen many times. The CDR3, as DNA: TGTGCCAGCAGCCGCTGGGGGCGTAACACAGATACGCAGTATTTT. Its protein is CASSRWGRNTDTQYF. The chain uses TRBV12-3 or TRBV12-4 and TRBJ2-3; a weak D match, TRBD1 (6 bases). CDR3 length: 15 amino acids. With 6 bases removed from V and 2 bases from J, the gap between germline ends came to 15 bases.

This rearrangement joins TRBV7-2 to TRBJ1-1; D gene uncertain. The germline CDR1 and CDR2 sequences are SGHTA and FQGNSA. V lost 11 bases to trimming and J lost 1 base, with 11 bases between them. The CDR3 is made up of 12 amino acids. The CDR3 loop reads CACGHPNTEAFF. CDR3 sequence (DNA): TGTGCCTGCGGGCACCCGAACACTGAAGCTTTCTTT.

This chain uses TRBV29-1 with TRBJ1-1; TRBD1 matches 12 bases. In germline, CDR1 is SQVTM, CDR2 ANQGSEA. Trimming cost V 3 bases and J 6 bases; bases outside gene matches: 8. This CDR3 has 15 residues. CDR3 region: CSVDGDRGLSAEAFF. CDR3 nucleotides: TGCAGCGTTGATGGGGACAGGGGGCTGAGCGCTGAAGCTTTCTTT.

This chain joins TRBV4-1 and TRBJ1-3; possible D gene TRBD1, 5 bases. The CDR3 covers 18 residues. Germline values: CDR1 MGHRA, CDR2 YSYEKL. Trimming took off 0 bases at V and 0 bases at J, with 15 bases between the two ends. CDR3 in amino acids: CASSQDWGKGISGNTIYF. For the CDR3, the DNA is TGCGCCAGCAGCCAAGATTGGGGTAAGGGGATCTCTGGAAACACCATATATTTT.

The V call is TRBV20-1, the J call TRBJ2-3; D perhaps matches TRBD2 (6 bases). The ends were cut back, 5 bases at V and 4 bases at J, with 16 bases in the middle. This CDR3 spans 14 amino acids. The germline V gene has CDR1 DFQATT and CDR2 SNEGSKA (reference sequence). The CDR3: CSAPTVGEADTQYF. The CDR3 DNA reads TGCAGTGCTCCGACCGTGGGGGAGGCAGATACGCAGTATTTT.

CDR3 sequence: CASSQRGLAGENEQFF. The DNA for the CDR3 is TGCGCCAGCAGCCAAAGAGGGCTAGCGGGGGAAAATGAGCAGTTCTTC. This chain joins TRBV4-1 and TRBJ2-1; 10 bases are a match to TRBD2. Germline lookup yields CDR1 MGHRA and CDR2 YSYEKL. The CDR3 totals 16 residues. Trimming cost V 2 bases and J 7 bases; bases outside gene matches: 8.

The rearrangement links TRBV4-3 to TRBJ2-7; no reliable D call. The length of the CDR3 is 16 residues. V gave up 0 bases and J gave up 1 base, with 13 bases separating them. Germline V gene data show CDR1 as LGHNA and CDR2 as YSLEER. The chain's CDR3 is CASSQDKSGVSYEQYF. CDR3 nucleotides: TGCGCCAGCAGCCAAGATAAAAGTGGAGTTTCCTACGAGCAGTACTTC.

The V call is TRBV7-9, the J call TRBJ2-7; TRBD1 agrees at 8 bases. V lost 4 bases to trimming and J lost 6 bases; unmatched junction nucleotides: 5. The CDR3 is made up of 13 amino acids. CDR1 is SEHNR and CDR2 is FQNEAQ in the germline V gene (reference sequence). DNA for the CDR3: TGTGCCAGCAGCTCCCGACAGGGGTTCGAGCAGTACTTC. Translated: CASSSRQGFEQYF. The whole variable domain, remainder taken from reference TRBV7-9 and TRBJ2-7, is DTGVSQNPRHKITKRGQNVTFRCDPISEHNRLYWYRQTLGQGPEFLTYFQNEAQLEKSRLLSDRFSAERPKGSFSTLEIQRTEQGDSAMYLCASSSRQGFEQYFGPGTRLTVT.

The chain is built from TRBV20-1 and TRBJ2-1, with TRBD2 as a possible D gene (6 bases). Germline CDR1 reads DFQATT; CDR2 reads SNEGSKA (reference sequence). The CDR3 covers 12 residues. V lost 3 bases and J lost 8, with 11 bases in between. As DNA, the CDR3 is TGCAGTGCTAGTTTAGCGGAATATGAGCAGTTCTTC. The encoded protein is CSASLAEYEQFF.

This clonotype was observed a single time. This chain links TRBV15 with TRBJ2-3; D is perhaps TRBD2 (5 bases). Germline V lookup: CDR1 LNHNV, CDR2 YYDKDF (reference sequence). With 0 bases removed from V and 0 bases from J, the gap between germline ends came to 10 bases. There are 16 residues in the CDR3. The CDR3 reads CATSRDGKRSTDTQYF. CDR3 DNA sequence: TGTGCCACCAGCAGAGATGGTAAGCGGAGCACAGATACGCAGTATTTT.

The chain carries TRBV18 and TRBJ2-7; the D is unclear. The CDR3 is made up of 12 amino acids. CDR1 is KGHSH, CDR2 LQKENI, per germline. The germline V and J ends were trimmed by 3 bases and 10 bases, with 13 bases remaining between them. The CDR3 DNA is TGTGCCAGCTCACCTCGTAGAGACCTCCAGTACTTC. Protein sequence: CASSPRRDLQYF.

In this sample, this clonotype turned up many times. The chain recombines TRBV5-1 with TRBJ2-7; D is unresolved. The CDR3 totals 13 residues. CDR1 and CDR2 from the germline V gene are SGHRS and YFSETQ. Trimming took off 4 bases at V and 2 bases at J, with 10 bases between the two ends. The CDR3 spells CASSPPDAYEQYF. The CDR3 nucleotides are TGCGCCAGCAGCCCACCGGACGCCTACGAGCAGTACTTC.

This clonotype was seen many times. The rearrangement links TRBV9 to TRBJ2-2; 10 bases align to TRBD1. CDR1 is SGDLS, CDR2 YYNGEE, per germline. Germline trimming cut 4 bases from V and 7 bases from J; bases unmatched to any gene: 7. This CDR3 is 15 amino acids long. CDR3 sequence: CASSTGTGVGGELFF. The DNA for the CDR3 is TGTGCCAGCAGCACAGGGACAGGGGTCGGCGGGGAGCTGTTTTTT.

This clonotype was counted only a few times. The chain uses TRBV2 and TRBJ2-2; maybe TRBD2 (6 bases). Germline CDR1 reads SNHLY; CDR2 reads FYNNEI. Deletions cut 1 base from V and 4 bases from J, with 13 bases between. The CDR3 has 16 residues. Written as DNA, the CDR3 is TGTGCCAGCAGTGAAGTGCGACTAGGAAGCACCGGGGAGCTGTTTTTT. This encodes CASSEVRLGSTGELFF.

This clonotype has ten or more counts. The V and J genes are TRBV12-3 or TRBV12-4 and TRBJ2-7; TRBD2 matches at 8 bases. Trimming at V came to 6 bases and at J to 3 bases, leaving 7 bases not matched to a gene. This CDR3 has 14 residues. The CDR3 nucleotides are TGTGCCAGCAGATTGGCGGGAGGATTCTACGAGCAGTACTTC. Its protein is CASRLAGGFYEQYF.

The gene calls are TRBV2 and TRBJ2-5, with TRBD2 matching 7 bases. The ends lost 7 bases at V and 0 bases at J; junction bases unmatched: 17. The CDR3 consists of 18 residues. Germline CDR1 and CDR2: SNHLY and FYNNEI. CDR3 nucleotides: TGTGCCAGCACCCTCCCGGAAGGCGGGAGTAGCGACCAAGAGACCCAGTACTTC. Amino acid sequence: CASTLPEGGSSDQETQYF.

This clonotype was recorded a few times. J is TRBJ2-1 and V is TRBV7-6; TRBD2 might be the D (7 bases). Trimming stripped 3 bases from V and 6 bases from J, with 15 bases between. The CDR3 has 15 residues. From germline, CDR1 is SGHVS and CDR2 FNYEAQ. CDR3 in amino acids: CASSFWGGARNEQFF. In nucleotides, the CDR3 is TGTGCCAGCAGCTTTTGGGGGGGGGCCCGCAATGAGCAGTTCTTC. Full variable domain (outside the CDR3, taken from reference TRBV7-6 and TRBJ2-1): GAGVSQSPRYKVTKRGQDVALRCDPISGHVSLYWYRQALGQGPEFLTYFNYEAQQDKSGLPNDRFSAERPEGSISTLTIQRTEQRDSAMYRCASSFWGGARNEQFFGPGTRLTVL.